The 29 T cell receptor beta chains reported below all come from one sample, sequenced in a study of T-cell reconstitution after alpha-beta-depleted transplantation in children. It was with unique molecular identifiers that the TCRbeta library was prepared. TCRdb passed the PCR reads through MiXCR, listing each CDR3 protein once. Seen here are some 600,000 distinct CDR3 sequences, 10% to 15% observed once, and the top ten hold approximately 2%. Here the sequenced sample was PBMCs, mostly from graft donor cells, taken 360 days after TCRalphabeta/CD19-depleted stem cell transplant. All receptors derive from a male patient younger than 18 who had a stem cell transplant for acute myeloid leukemia, so the T cells may come from the graft donor.

The chain links TRBV29-1 to TRBJ2-1; TRBD2 might be the D (6 bases). This CDR3 has 16 residues. Germline V gene lookup returns CDR1 SQVTM and CDR2 ANQGSEA. Trimming cost V 7 bases and J 2 bases, with 21 bases left between them. The CDR3 sequence is CSAGGGAGPAYNEQFF. The CDR3 nucleotides read TGCAGCGCCGGAGGTGGGGCGGGACCCGCCTACAATGAGCAGTTCTTC.

This chain joins TRBV24-1 and TRBJ2-1, with D uncertain. This CDR3 has 16 amino acids. Trimming removed 5 bases at V and 5 bases at J, with 18 bases between. CDR1 is KGHDR and CDR2 is SFDVKD in the germline V gene. As DNA, the CDR3 is TGTGCCACCAGTGGTCCCCACGGGTTGGTCGACAATGAGCAGTTCTTC. Protein sequence: CATSGPHGLVDNEQFF.

The CDR3 protein is CASSLGRWTSGITGELFF. The DNA of the CDR3 is TGTGCCAGCAGCTTGGGTCGCTGGACTAGCGGTATCACCGGGGAGCTGTTTTTT. The gene calls are TRBV5-6 and TRBJ2-2, with 10 bases lining up with TRBD2. The V and J ends lost 0 bases and 4 bases, in that order; junction bases with no gene match: 9. From germline, CDR1 is SGHDT and CDR2 YYEEEE. The CDR3 totals 18 residues.

This clonotype has ten or more counts. V gene TRBV4-3 combines with J gene TRBJ2-5; TRBD1 is a possible D gene (6 bases). The CDR3 is 18 amino acids. The V gene's germline CDR1 is LGHNA and CDR2 YSLEER. Trimming removed 0 bases from V and 4 bases from J, with 21 bases in between. CDR3 in amino acids: CASSQDPLTGPPAETQYF. CDR3 DNA sequence: TGCGCCAGCAGCCAAGATCCCTTGACAGGCCCACCAGCAGAGACCCAGTACTTC.

The sample holds a few counts of this clonotype. The chain couples TRBV28 to TRBJ2-1; 9 nucleotides align to TRBD2. This CDR3 spans 17 amino acids. Per the germline V gene, CDR1 is MDHEN and CDR2 is SYDVKM. With 3 bases clipped from V and 7 bases from J, the junction kept 13 bases outside the gene matches. The CDR3 is CASSLLGPGLARNEQFF. The CDR3 coding sequence is TGTGCCAGCAGTTTGCTAGGACCGGGACTAGCTCGTAATGAGCAGTTCTTC.

This clonotype occurred a few times. The chain joins TRBV29-1 to TRBJ2-3; the match to TRBD2 covers 12 bases. This CDR3 contains 14 residues. The J segment lost 2 bases and the V segment lost 7 bases, leaving 4 bases of the junction unmatched. The germline V gene has CDR1 SQVTM and CDR2 ANQGSEA. In DNA form, the CDR3 reads TGCAGCGCCGGACTAGCGGGACTCACAGATACGCAGTATTTT. It codes for CSAGLAGLTDTQYF.

This clonotype has ten or more counts. The CDR3: CSAAPAPTYNEQFF. The CDR3 DNA reads as TGCAGCGCCGCTCCAGCCCCTACCTACAATGAGCAGTTCTTC. The V gene is TRBV29-1, the J gene TRBJ2-1; D is ambiguous. Germline V gene lookup returns CDR1 SQVTM and CDR2 ANQGSEA. The CDR3 is 14 residues long. The V end lost 7 bases, the J end lost 2 bases, and 15 bases lay between the germline ends.

This clonotype appeared a few times. The rearrangement links TRBV2 to TRBJ2-7, with 9 bases lining up with TRBD1. V dropped 4 bases and J dropped 0; count of bases not matched to a gene: 4. The germline V gene has CDR1 SNHLY and CDR2 FYNNEI. The CDR3 loop spans 15 amino acids. Here the CDR3 DNA reads TGTGCCAGCAGTGGACAGGGGGGTAGCTCCTACGAGCAGTACTTC. This sequence encodes CASSGQGGSSYEQYF.

Only a few counts were recorded for this clonotype. V usage is TRBV5-4 and J usage is TRBJ2-2; TRBD2 is a possible D gene (7 bases). CDR3 length equals 19 residues. V was shortened by 3 bases and J by 5 bases, with 26 bases between the two germline ends. Per the germline V gene, CDR1 is SGHNT and CDR2 is YYREEE (reference sequence). CDR3 bases: TGTGCCAGCAGCTGGCTCGCCGGAGGGGGGGCCGGAGCTACCGGGGAGCTGTTTTTT. Its protein is CASSWLAGGGAGATGELFF. Combining the CDR3 with reference TRBV5-4 and TRBJ2-2 gives the whole variable domain ETGVTQSPTHLIKTRGQQVTLRCSSQSGHNTVSWYQQALGQGPQFIFQYYREEENGRGNFPPRFSGLQFPNYSSELNVNALELDDSALYLCASSWLAGGGAGATGELFFGEGSRLTVL.

This clonotype was picked up many times. A junction boundary mismatches the germline segment, possibly from a read error. The J gene is TRBJ2-5, the V gene TRBV12-3 or TRBV12-4; possibly TRBD2 for D (5 bases). This CDR3 has 15 residues. CDR3 sequence reads: CASSFGRQQQEIQYF. The CDR3, as DNA: TGTGCCAGCAGTTTTGGGAGACAACAGCAAGAGATCCAGTACTTC.

This clonotype has a handful of counts. The rearrangement uses TRBV4-2 and TRBJ1-4, with a tentative D call TRBD1 (5 bases). Deletions cut 0 bases from V and 7 bases from J, with 15 bases between. Looked up from germline, CDR1 is LGHNA and CDR2 is YNFKEQ. This CDR3 is 16 amino acids long. The CDR3 sequence: CASSQDDGGNGEKLFF. In DNA form, the CDR3 reads TGTGCCAGCAGCCAAGATGACGGGGGGAACGGTGAAAAACTGTTTTTT.

The chain links TRBV2 to TRBJ2-7; D is perhaps TRBD2 (6 bases). The V end lost 10 bases, the J end lost 3 bases, and 13 bases lay between the germline ends. In germline, CDR1 is SNHLY, CDR2 FYNNEI. The CDR3 covers 12 residues. The CDR3 sequence: CAIGTVRYEQYF. The DNA for the CDR3 is TGTGCCATCGGGACTGTACGCTACGAGCAGTACTTC.

The chain combines TRBV28 with TRBJ2-2, with D perhaps matching TRBD1 (8 bases). CDR3 size: 14 residues. The ends were cut back, 11 bases at V and 1 base at J, with 14 bases in the middle. Germline CDR1 MDHEN, CDR2 SYDVKM. CDR3: CAGGGTGNTGELFF. The CDR3 DNA reads TGTGCCGGGGGGGGGACAGGGAACACCGGGGAGCTGTTTTTT.

This clonotype occurred many times. The CDR3 DNA is TGTGCCAGCAGCCTCATTTTACCCGGGCCCCCGGGGGAGCAGTTCTTC. This translates into CASSLILPGPPGEQFF. The chain joins TRBV7-6 to TRBJ2-1; tentatively, D is TRBD2 (5 bases). V shed 5 bases and J shed 10 bases, with 24 bases lying between them. Germline loops: CDR1 SGHVS, CDR2 FNYEAQ. The CDR3 loop spans 16 amino acids.

This clonotype turned up a few times. V and J are TRBV30 and TRBJ2-2; D might be TRBD2 (6 bases). This CDR3 spans 17 amino acids. Germline CDR1 GTSNPN, CDR2 SVGIG (reference sequence). The V gene lost 2 bases and the J gene lost 4 bases, with 20 bases spanning the gap. The CDR3 DNA is TGTGCCTGGAGTAACCCCGACGGGAGAAGGAGCACCGGGGAGCTGTTTTTT. Translation gives CAWSNPDGRRSTGELFF.

This chain uses TRBV30 with TRBJ2-1, with 9 bases identical to TRBD2. The V and J ends lost 5 bases and 6 bases, in that order; junction bases with no gene match: 5. This CDR3 is built from 13 residues. The germline V gene has CDR1 GTSNPN and CDR2 SVGIG (reference sequence). The CDR3 region is CAWAGTSPNEQFF. The CDR3 nucleotides are TGTGCCTGGGCCGGGACTAGCCCCAATGAGCAGTTCTTC.

At least ten counts were recorded for this clonotype. V gene TRBV20-1 combines with J gene TRBJ2-7; 8 nucleotides line up with TRBD2. V shed 2 bases, J shed 0 bases, and the junction held 6 bases outside the gene matches. Germline V gene sequence: CDR1 DFQATT, CDR2 SNEGSKA (reference sequence). The CDR3 is 15 residues long. CDR3 nucleotide sequence: TGCAGTGCTAGAATCGCTAGCGGGTACTCCTACGAGCAGTACTTC. Protein: CSARIASGYSYEQYF.

This clonotype was seen once. The chain joins TRBV7-1 to TRBJ2-7; 9 positions match TRBD2. TRBV7-1 is designated an ORF whose function remains uncertain. The CDR3 consists of 16 residues. V shed 3 bases, J shed 9 bases, and the junction held 15 bases outside the gene matches. In nucleotides, the CDR3 is TGTGCCAGCAGCTCCAAGGGGGGGACTAGCCCTAAAGGGCAGTACTTC. Protein: CASSSKGGTSPKGQYF.

This clonotype has just a few counts. The CDR3 loop reads CASSEYMPDTQYF. DNA of the CDR3: TGTGCCAGCAGTGAATATATGCCAGATACGCAGTATTTT. This chain links TRBV25-1 with TRBJ2-3; D is uncertain. V gave up 0 bases and J gave up 4 bases, with 5 bases separating them. Looked up from germline, CDR1 is MGHDK and CDR2 is SYGVNS. The CDR3 has 13 residues.

This clonotype was seen a handful of times. The chain links TRBV20-1 to TRBJ2-7; 10 bases line up with TRBD1. Germline V lookup: CDR1 DFQATT, CDR2 SNEGSKA (reference sequence). Trimming took 3 bases from V and 6 from J; bases not matched to a gene: 8. This CDR3 region has 14 residues. For the CDR3, the DNA is TGCAGTGCTAGTACCGGGACAGGGGACTTCGAGCAGTACTTC. It translates to CSASTGTGDFEQYF.

There are a few counts of this clonotype. CDR3 nucleotide sequence: TGTGCCATCAGTGGCCCTAGCGGGGAGCAGTACTTC. Residues: CAISGPSGEQYF. The chain joins TRBV10-3 to TRBJ2-7; 8 bases match TRBD2. This CDR3 comprises 12 residues. Unmatched junction bases numbered 3, after V lost 4 bases and J lost 7 bases. CDR1 is ENHRY and CDR2 is SYGVKD in the germline V gene.

This clonotype was recorded many times. This CDR3 is CASGTSQGDTQYF. CDR3 in DNA: TGTGCCTCGGGGACTTCCCAGGGGGATACGCAGTATTTT. The V call is TRBV10-3, the J call TRBJ2-3; D may correspond to TRBD1 or TRBD2 (6 bases each). CDR3 length: 13 residues. CDR1 and CDR2 from the germline V gene are ENHRY and SYGVKD. Between the trimmed V and J ends, which lost 11 bases and 6 bases, there was a span of 18 bases.

The chain carries TRBV18 and TRBJ2-7; no reliable D call. V was shortened by 2 bases and J by 1 base, with 6 bases between the two germline ends. The germline CDR1 and CDR2 sequences are KGHSH and LQKENI. The CDR3 is 13 amino acids. Here the CDR3 DNA reads TGTGCCAGCTCACCATTCTTTTCCTACGAGCAGTACTTC. It is translated as CASSPFFSYEQYF.

For the CDR3, the DNA is TGCAGCGGTCGAGGCGGGGGGGCTTACAATGAGCAGTTCTTC. Amino acids: CSGRGGGAYNEQFF. The genes are TRBV29-1 and TRBJ2-1, with 9 positions matching TRBD2. The CDR3 is 14 amino acids. The V segment lost 7 bases and the J segment 4 bases; nucleotides outside the gene matches: 8. The V gene's germline CDR1 is SQVTM and CDR2 ANQGSEA.

This clonotype showed up just a few times. The V gene is TRBV28, the J gene TRBJ2-3, with a tentative D call TRBD2 (6 bases). The germline V gene has CDR1 MDHEN and CDR2 SYDVKM. The CDR3 sequence is 15 residues long. The V end lost 3 bases, the J end lost 4 bases, and 14 bases lay between the germline ends. CDR3 DNA sequence: TGTGCCAGCAGTTTGTCAGGAGGGAGCGCAGATACGCAGTATTTT. Encoded protein: CASSLSGGSADTQYF.

This clonotype was recorded many times. The rearrangement links TRBV25-1 to TRBJ2-7; 10 bases match TRBD2. V was pared by 7 bases and J by 6 bases, with 15 bases of the junction left unmatched. Germline-derived CDR1 and CDR2 are MGHDK and SYGVNS. The CDR3 covers 16 residues. The CDR3 nucleotides are TGTGCCAGCAAGCACCCCGGTTTAGCGGGAGGATGCGAGCAGTACTTC. This encodes CASKHPGLAGGCEQYF.

This clonotype was seen ten or more times. The V and J genes are TRBV12-3 or TRBV12-4 and TRBJ1-2; the D is unclear. V was clipped by 4 bases and J by 5 bases, with 11 bases between them. The CDR3 consists of 13 residues. The CDR3 nucleotides read TGTGCCAGCAGTTCAGAGGGTGGGTATGGCTACACCTTC. Translating it yields CASSSEGGYGYTF.

This clonotype was observed at least ten times. The chain uses TRBV2 and TRBJ2-7; maybe TRBD1 (5 bases). This CDR3 contains 14 residues. The V end was cut by 3 bases, the J end by 4 bases, with 13 bases between. CDR1 is SNHLY and CDR2 is FYNNEI in the germline V gene. Written as DNA, the CDR3 is TGTGCCAGCAGTGAGGGTGTGACAGTATACGAGCAGTACTTC. This encodes CASSEGVTVYEQYF.

CDR3 sequence: CASSQTRDHQPQHF. The CDR3 DNA follows: TGTGCCAGCAGCCAGACGCGGGATCATCAGCCCCAGCATTTT. This rearrangement joins TRBV4-2 to TRBJ1-5; no definite D call. With 3 bases removed from V and 5 bases from J, the gap between germline ends came to 11 bases. The CDR3 extends over 14 amino acids. Germline CDR1 LGHNA, CDR2 YNFKEQ.